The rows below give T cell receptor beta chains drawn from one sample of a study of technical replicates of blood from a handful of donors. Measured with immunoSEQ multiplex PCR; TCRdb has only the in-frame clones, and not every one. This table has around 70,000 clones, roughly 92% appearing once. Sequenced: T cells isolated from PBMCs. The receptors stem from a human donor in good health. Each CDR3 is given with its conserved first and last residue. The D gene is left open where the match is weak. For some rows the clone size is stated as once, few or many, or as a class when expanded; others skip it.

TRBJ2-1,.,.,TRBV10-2,CASSEMRESNEQFF,TGCGCCAGCAGTGAGATGAGGGAGAGCAATGAGCAGTTCTTC
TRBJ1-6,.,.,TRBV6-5,CASSGGGSPLHF,TGTGCCAGCAGCGGGGGAGGTTCACCCCTCCACTTT
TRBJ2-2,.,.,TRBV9,CASSVEIAHDTGELFF,TGTGCCAGCAGCGTAGAGATAGCGCATGACACCGGGGAGCTGTTTTTT
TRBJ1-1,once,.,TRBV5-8,CASRFAPGIEAFF,TGTGCCAGCAGATTTGCCCCAGGGATTGAAGCTTTCTTT
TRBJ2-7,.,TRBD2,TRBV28,CASSSTSGSRDEQYF,TGTGCCAGCAGTTCGACTAGCGGGAGTCGTGACGAGCAGTACTTC
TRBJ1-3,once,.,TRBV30,CAWNGDISGNTIYF,TGTGCCTGGAATGGGGACATCTCTGGAAACACCATATATTTT
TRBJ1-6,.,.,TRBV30,CAWSVQGVSYNSPLHF,TGTGCCTGGAGTGTACAAGGGGTCTCCTATAATTCACCCCTCCACTTT
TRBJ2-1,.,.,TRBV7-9,CASSLVRSGPYNEQFF,TGTGCCAGCAGCTTAGTTCGGTCAGGCCCCTACAATGAGCAGTTCTTC
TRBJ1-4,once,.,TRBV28,CASSLTVNNEKLFF,TGTGCCAGCAGTTTGACAGTGAATAATGAAAAACTGTTTTTT
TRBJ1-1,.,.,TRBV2,CATRSEGGNMNTEAFF,TGTGCCACGAGAAGTGAGGGGGGGAACATGAACACTGAAGCTTTCTTT
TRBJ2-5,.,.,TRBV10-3,CAISETDQETQYF,TGTGCCATCAGTGAGACGGACCAAGAGACCCAGTACTTC
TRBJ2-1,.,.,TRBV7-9,CASSLVEGWEQFF,TGTGCCAGCAGCTTAGTAGAGGGCTGGGAGCAGTTCTTC
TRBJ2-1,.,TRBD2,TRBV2,CATEPTSLQSAVNEQFF,TGTGCCACAGAACCGACTAGCCTACAGAGTGCCGTGAATGAGCAGTTCTTC
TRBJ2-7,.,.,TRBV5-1,CASSEGLDVNYEQYF,TGCGCCAGCAGCGAGGGACTGGACGTGAACTACGAGCAGTACTTC
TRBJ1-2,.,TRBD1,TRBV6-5,CASSTGGFSYGYTF,TGTGCCAGCAGTACAGGGGGCTTCTCTTATGGCTACACCTTC
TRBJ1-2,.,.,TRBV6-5,CASSPRGNDGYTF,TGTGCCAGCAGTCCCAGGGGAAATGATGGCTACACCTTC
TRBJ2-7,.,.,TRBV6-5,CASSYAGSPYEQYF,TGTGCCAGCAGTTACGCAGGGTCCCCCTACGAGCAGTACTTC
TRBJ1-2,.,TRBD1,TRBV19,CASSPRDRLGYTF,TGTGCCAGTAGTCCCCGGGACAGACTTGGCTACACCTTC
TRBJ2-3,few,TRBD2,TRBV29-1,CSVEGYSGSTDTQYF,TGCAGCGTTGAAGGCTATAGCGGGAGCACAGATACGCAGTATTTT
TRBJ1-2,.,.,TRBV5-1,CASSLDTGLSNYGYTF,TGCGCCAGCAGCTTGGATACAGGGCTTTCTAACTATGGCTACACCTTC
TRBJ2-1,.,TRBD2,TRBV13,CASRASGRTNEQFF,TGTGCCAGCAGGGCTAGCGGGAGGACCAATGAGCAGTTCTTC
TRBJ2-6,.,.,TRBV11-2,CASSYLEGHLGANVLTF,TGTGCCAGCAGCTATTTAGAGGGACATCTGGGGGCCAACGTCCTGACTTTC
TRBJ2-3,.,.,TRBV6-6,CASSEGGVQYF,TGTGCCAGCAGCGAGGGGGGGGTGCAGTATTTT
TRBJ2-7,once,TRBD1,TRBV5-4,CASSPDRGPYEQYF,TGTGCCAGCAGCCCGGACAGGGGGCCCTACGAGCAGTACTTC
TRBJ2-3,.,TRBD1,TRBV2,CASTPQGTAVIFSTDTQYF,TGTGCCAGCACCCCACAGGGGACAGCGGTCATTTTTAGCACAGATACGCAGTATTTT
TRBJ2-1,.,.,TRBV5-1,CASSLGPSENEQFF,TGCGCCAGCAGCTTGGGCCCTTCTGAGAATGAGCAGTTCTTC
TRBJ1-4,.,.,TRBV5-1,CASSAYRVGEKLFF,TGCGCCAGCAGCGCCTACAGGGTAGGGGAAAAACTGTTTTTT
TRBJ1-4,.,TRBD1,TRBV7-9,CASSSQGQGGEKLFF,TGTGCCAGCAGCTCGCAAGGACAGGGAGGGGAAAAACTGTTTTTT
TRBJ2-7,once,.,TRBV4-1,CASSYFDGSSYEQYF,TGCGCCAGCAGTTATTTTGACGGGAGCTCCTACGAGCAGTACTTC
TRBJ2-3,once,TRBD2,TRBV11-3,CASSSGRSLTDTQYF,TGTGCCAGCTCGAGCGGGAGAAGTCTAACAGATACGCAGTATTTT
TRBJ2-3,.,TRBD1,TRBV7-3,CASSLGQGTDTQYF,TGTGCCAGCAGCTTAGGACAGGGCACAGATACGCAGTATTTT
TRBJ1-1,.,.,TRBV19,CASILGGVGGEAFF,TGTGCCAGTATCCTGGGAGGGGTTGGGGGTGAAGCTTTCTTT
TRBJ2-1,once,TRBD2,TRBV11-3,CASRQRERNEQFF,TGTGCCAGCAGACAGCGGGAGAGGAATGAGCAGTTCTTC
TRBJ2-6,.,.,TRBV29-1,CSVQRSGANVLTF,TGCAGCGTTCAGAGGTCTGGGGCCAACGTCCTGACTTTC
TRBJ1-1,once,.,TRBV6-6,CASSTSGFTEAFF,TGTGCCAGCAGTACCTCAGGGTTCACTGAAGCTTTCTTT
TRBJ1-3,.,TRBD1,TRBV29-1,CSARGQGAAGNTIYF,TGCAGCGCGCGGGGACAGGGGGCAGCTGGAAACACCATATATTTT
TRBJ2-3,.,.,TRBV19,CASSPNSRGDIAQYF,TGTGCCAGTAGTCCGAATTCCAGGGGAGATATTGCGCAGTATTTT
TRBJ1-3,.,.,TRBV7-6,CACEGGGNTIYF,TGTGCCTGCGAGGGAGGGGGAAACACCATATATTTT
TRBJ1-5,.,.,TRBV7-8,CASSVTGSNQPQHF,TGTGCCAGCAGCGTGACAGGTAGCAATCAGCCCCAGCATTTT
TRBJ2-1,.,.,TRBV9,CASSESSYNEQFF,TGTGCCAGCAGCGAGAGCTCCTACAATGAGCAGTTCTTC
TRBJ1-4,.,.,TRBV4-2,CASSPEEGPGEKLFF,TGTGCCAGCAGCCCTGAGGAGGGGCCGGGTGAAAAACTGTTTTTT
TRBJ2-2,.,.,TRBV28,CASSRQGKLSVGTGELFF,TGTGCCAGCAGTAGGCAGGGAAAGCTTTCGGTGGGCACCGGGGAGCTGTTTTTT
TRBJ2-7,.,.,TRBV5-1,CASSEGLGYEQYF,TGCGCCAGCAGCGAGGGACTTGGCTACGAGCAGTACTTC
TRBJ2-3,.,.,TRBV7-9,CASSAGRTEMDTQYF,TGTGCCAGCAGCGCCGGACGGACTGAGATGGATACGCAGTATTTT
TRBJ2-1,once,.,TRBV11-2,CASSSWDTYNEQFF,TGTGCCAGCAGCTCCTGGGACACCTACAATGAGCAGTTCTTC
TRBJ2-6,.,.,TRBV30,CAWNSGSSGANVLTF,TGTGCCTGGAATAGCGGAAGCTCTGGGGCCAACGTCCTGACTTTC
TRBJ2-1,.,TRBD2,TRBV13,CASSLETAGVIDEQFF,TGTGCCAGCAGCTTAGAAACAGCGGGAGTTATCGATGAGCAGTTCTTC
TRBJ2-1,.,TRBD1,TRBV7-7,CASSPGTGFHEQFF,TGTGCTAGCAGTCCCGGGACAGGGTTCCACGAGCAGTTCTTC
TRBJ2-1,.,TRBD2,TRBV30,CAWAGLAGGPEFF,TGTGCCTGGGCGGGACTAGCGGGAGGGCCGGAGTTCTTC
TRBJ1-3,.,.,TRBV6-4,CASSDFNWGEGNTIYF,TGTGCCAGCAGTGACTTCAACTGGGGGGAAGGAAACACCATATATTTT
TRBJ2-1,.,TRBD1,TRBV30,CAWGTAYNEQFF,TGTGCCTGGGGGACAGCTTACAATGAGCAGTTCTTC
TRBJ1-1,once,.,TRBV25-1,CASSLAQNTEAFF,TGTGCCAGCAGTCTAGCACAGAACACTGAAGCTTTCTTT
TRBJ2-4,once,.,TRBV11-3,CASSLSGSKNIQYF,TGTGCCAGCAGCTTGTCAGGGTCCAAAAACATTCAGTACTTC
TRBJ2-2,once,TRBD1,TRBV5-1,CASSFPGGNTGELFF,TGCGCCAGCAGCTTCCCAGGGGGCAACACCGGGGAGCTGTTTTTT
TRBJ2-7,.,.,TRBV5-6,CASSLGTYYEQYF,TGTGCCAGCAGCTTAGGGACATACTACGAGCAGTACTTC
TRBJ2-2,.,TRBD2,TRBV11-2,CASSVNSGSGTGELFF,TGTGCCAGCAGCGTAAATAGCGGGAGCGGAACCGGGGAGCTGTTTTTT
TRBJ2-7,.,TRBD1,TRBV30,CAWNDRVNEQYF,TGTGCCTGGAACGACAGGGTCAACGAGCAGTACTTC
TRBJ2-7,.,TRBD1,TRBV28,CASNRPGQAYEQYF,TGTGCCAGCAATAGACCGGGACAGGCCTACGAGCAGTACTTC
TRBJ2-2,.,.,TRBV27,CASSVLNTGELFF,TGTGCCAGCAGTGTACTCAACACCGGGGAGCTGTTTTTT